The clone carrying this TCR beta chain was counted between two and nine times. Its antigen is not known. These data are taken from a study of cytomegalovirus exposure and HLA in healthy donors. Study-level points and caveats: The authors later found TCR association rates varying by HLA locus, with DRB1 most and HLA-C fewest. The presence/absence work took it that sequencing depth was about the same across donors.

The CDR3 contains 16 residues. The junction had 4 bases not matched to a gene; V was cut back by 2 bases and J by 6 bases. CDR1 is ENHRY and CDR2 is SYGVKD in the germline V gene. The primer mix had 60 Vbeta and 13 Jbeta primers. Assay: immunoSEQ multiplex PCR; the TCRdb copy retains only in-frame clones and omits some. The sample shows 150,000 to 200,000 clones, 77% of them seen only once. The receptor was derived from a woman aged 25 to 39 in good health and CMV-seronegative. The specimen sequenced was PBMCs. The chain combines TRBV10-3 with TRBJ2-1; 13 bases fit TRBD2. The CDR3 region is CAISEGLAGAANEQFF. Here the CDR3 DNA reads TGTGCCATCAGTGAGGGACTAGCGGGAGCAGCCAATGAGCAGTTCTTC.